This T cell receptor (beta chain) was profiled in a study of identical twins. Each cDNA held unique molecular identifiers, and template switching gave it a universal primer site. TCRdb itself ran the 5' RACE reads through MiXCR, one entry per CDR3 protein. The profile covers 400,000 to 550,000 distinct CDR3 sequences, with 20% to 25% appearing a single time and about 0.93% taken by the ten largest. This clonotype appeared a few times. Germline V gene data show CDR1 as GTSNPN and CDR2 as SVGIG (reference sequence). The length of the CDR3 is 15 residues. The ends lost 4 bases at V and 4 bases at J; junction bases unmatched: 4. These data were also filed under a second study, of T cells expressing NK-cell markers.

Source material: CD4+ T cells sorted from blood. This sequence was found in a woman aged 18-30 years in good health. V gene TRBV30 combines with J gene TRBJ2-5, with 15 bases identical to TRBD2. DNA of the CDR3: TGTGCCTGGACCTCGGGACTAGCGGGAGGAGAGACCCAGTACTTC. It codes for CAWTSGLAGGETQYF. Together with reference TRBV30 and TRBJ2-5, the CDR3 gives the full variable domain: SQTIHQWPATLVQPVGSPLSLECTVEGTSNPNLYWYRQAAGRGLQLLFYSVGIGQISSEVPQNLSASRPQDRQFILSSKKLLLSDSGFYLCAWTSGLAGGETQYFGPGTRLLVL.